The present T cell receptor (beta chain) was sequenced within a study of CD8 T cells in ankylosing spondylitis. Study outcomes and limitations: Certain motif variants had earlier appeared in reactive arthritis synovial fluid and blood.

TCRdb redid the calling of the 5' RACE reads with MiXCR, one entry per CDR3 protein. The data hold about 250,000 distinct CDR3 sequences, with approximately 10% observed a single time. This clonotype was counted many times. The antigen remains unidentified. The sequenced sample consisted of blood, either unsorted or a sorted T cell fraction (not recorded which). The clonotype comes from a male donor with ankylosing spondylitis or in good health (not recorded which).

The DNA for the CDR3 is TGCGCCAGCAGCCCGGGGACAGGAGAGACCTATAATTCACCCCTCCACTTT. Amino acids: CASSPGTGETYNSPLHF. The J gene is TRBJ1-6, the V gene TRBV5-1, with 8 positions matching TRBD1. Per the germline V gene, CDR1 is SGHRS and CDR2 is YFSETQ. CDR3 size: 17 residues. The trim removed 4 bases at V and 2 bases at J, leaving 8 bases unmatched.